The sequence of this TCR beta chain was determined in a study of blood T cell repertoires in COVID-19. The overall study: Specimens from acute and convalescent COVID-19 originated in the United States, Italy and Spain.

This clone showed up just once. TCRdb keeps only in-frame clones here, not all; method: immunoSEQ multiplex PCR. This table has tens of thousands of clones, 78% appearing once. This CDR3 is 14 amino acids long. Trimming cost V 3 bases and J 5 bases; bases outside gene matches: 2. Germline V gene lookup returns CDR1 MNHNS and CDR2 SASEGT. The TCR was taken from a man in his 70s with acute or convalescent COVID-19. This chain uses TRBV6-1 with TRBJ2-7, with 12 nucleotides matching TRBD1. Material for sequencing was peripheral blood. CDR3 sequence reads: CASSEGQGANEQYF. CDR3 DNA sequence: TGTGCCAGCAGTGAGGGACAGGGGGCGAACGAGCAGTACTTC.